These 30 T cell receptor beta chains share one sample of origin, sequenced in a study of CD8 T cells in Susac syndrome. It was with random hexamers that roughly 0.45 to 1 ug RNA was reverse transcribed. In TCRdb, the immunoSEQ multiplex PCR reads were re-called with MiXCR into one record per CDR3 protein. The sample contains about 290,000 distinct CDR3 sequences, approximately 89% of which appear only once. Sequences were obtained from CD8+ T cells from PBMCs. The receptors here all came from a human donor with multiple sclerosis.

The V call is TRBV27, the J call TRBJ2-1, with TRBD2 as a possible D gene (5 bases). V dropped 5 bases and J dropped 7 bases, with 18 bases sitting between them. Looked up from germline, CDR1 is MNHEY and CDR2 is SMNVEV (reference sequence). The CDR3 is 15 amino acids. CDR3 sequence (DNA): TGTGCCAGCAGTCTTCGCGGGCATCTGGCAAATGAGCAGTTCTTC. Encoded protein: CASSLRGHLANEQFF.

V is TRBV19 and J is TRBJ2-5; D perhaps matches TRBD2 (6 bases). CDR3 length: 15 amino acids. V dropped 5 bases and J dropped 3 bases, with 16 bases sitting between them. The germline V gene has CDR1 LNHDA and CDR2 SQIVND (reference sequence). CDR3 sequence reads: CASSVPGGEEETQYF. Written as DNA, the CDR3 is TGTGCCAGTAGTGTTCCCGGCGGGGAGGAAGAGACCCAGTACTTC.

The chain carries TRBV7-2 and TRBJ2-4; D might be TRBD1 (6 bases). In germline, CDR1 is SGHTA, CDR2 FQGNSA. The ends were cut back, 4 bases at V and 6 bases at J, with 25 bases in the middle. This CDR3 is built from 18 residues. The CDR3 nucleotides read TGTGCCAGCAGCTCCCCGTCCACAGGGTGGGACCCCGGAAACATTCAGTACTTC. It yields the protein CASSSPSTGWDPGNIQYF.

The genes are TRBV3-1 and TRBJ2-2; 12 bases map to TRBD2. Germline values: CDR1 LGHDT, CDR2 YNNKEL (reference sequence). The CDR3 totals 17 residues. J gave up 7 bases and V 3 bases, and 9 bases lay outside the gene matches. CDR3 amino acids: CASSHSRLAGDHGELFF. CDR3 DNA sequence: TGTGCCAGCAGCCATTCCCGACTAGCGGGAGATCACGGGGAGCTGTTTTTT.

This CDR3 reads CASSPSGLNEQFF. CDR3 nucleotides: TGTGCCAGCAGCCCTAGCGGGCTCAATGAGCAGTTCTTC. The V and J genes are TRBV6-6 and TRBJ2-1, with 8 bases matching TRBD2. The J segment lost 6 bases and the V segment lost 6 bases, leaving 4 bases of the junction unmatched. CDR3 size: 13 residues. CDR1 and CDR2 from the germline V gene are MNHNY and SVGAGI (reference sequence).

The rearrangement links TRBV20-1 to TRBJ2-1, with 9 nucleotides matching TRBD2. CDR1 and CDR2 from the germline V gene are DFQATT and SNEGSKA (reference sequence). The trim removed 4 bases at V and 7 bases at J, leaving 8 bases unmatched. The CDR3 runs to 14 residues. The CDR3 DNA follows: TGCAGTGCTACCTTAGCGGGAGTTTGGAATGAGCAGTTCTTC. Its translation is CSATLAGVWNEQFF.

The table lists this clonotype with a few counts. This chain links TRBV7-2 with TRBJ2-7; TRBD2 aligns across 8 bases. The CDR3 spans 15 residues. V lost 5 bases, J lost 3 bases, and 9 bases stayed unmatched. The germline CDR1 and CDR2 sequences are SGHTA and FQGNSA. The CDR3 loop reads CASSQDVAGGYEQYF. The CDR3 DNA follows: TGTGCCAGCAGCCAAGATGTGGCGGGAGGCTACGAGCAGTACTTC.

This rearrangement joins TRBV27 to TRBJ2-1; D is possibly TRBD2 (6 bases). Germline V CDR1 and CDR2: MNHEY, SMNVEV (reference sequence). CDR3 size: 15 residues. Trimming removed 2 bases at V and 6 bases at J, with 14 bases between. This CDR3 reads CASSLIVRELNEQFF. As DNA, the CDR3 is TGTGCCAGCAGTTTAATTGTGCGGGAACTCAATGAGCAGTTCTTC.

The V call is TRBV18, the J call TRBJ2-5; D perhaps matches TRBD2 (6 bases). CDR3 length: 13 residues. With 4 bases removed from V and 5 bases from J, the gap between germline ends came to 11 bases. Per the germline V gene, CDR1 is KGHSH and CDR2 is LQKENI. CDR3 region: CASSRTNWETQYF. In DNA form, the CDR3 reads TGTGCCAGCTCACGGACTAACTGGGAGACCCAGTACTTC. The whole variable domain, remainder taken from reference TRBV18 and TRBJ2-5, is NAGVMQNPRHLVRRRGQEARLRCSPMKGHSHVYWYRQLPEEGLKFMVYLQKENIIDESGMPKERFSAEFPKEGPSILRIQQVVRGDSAAYFCASSRTNWETQYFGPGTRLLVL.

V usage is TRBV7-8 and J usage is TRBJ2-7; 11 nucleotides agree with TRBD2. V trimming: 0 bases; J trimming: 5 bases; junction bases outside the gene matches: 3. Germline values: CDR1 SGHVS, CDR2 FQNEAQ. The length of the CDR3 is 15 residues. The CDR3 here is CASSLAGLAAHEQYF. DNA for the CDR3: TGTGCCAGCAGCTTAGCGGGACTAGCGGCCCACGAGCAGTACTTC.

This clonotype was counted a single time. This chain connects TRBV11-2 to TRBJ2-7; D is possibly TRBD2 (5 bases). The CDR3 has 15 residues. Germline CDR1 is SGHAT and CDR2 is FQNNGV. V lost 1 base, J lost 0 bases, and 10 bases lay in between. The CDR3 is CASSLAQTTSYEQYF. The CDR3 nucleotides read TGTGCCAGCAGCTTAGCACAGACTACCTCCTACGAGCAGTACTTC.

This clonotype was observed once. V gene TRBV30 combines with J gene TRBJ1-3; no reliable D call. This CDR3 is built from 13 residues. The V gene's germline CDR1 is GTSNPN and CDR2 SVGIG (reference sequence). The V end was cut by 4 bases, the J end by 0 bases, with 7 bases between. The CDR3 loop reads CAWNSDSGNTIYF. CDR3 in DNA: TGTGCCTGGAACTCGGACTCTGGAAACACCATATATTTT.

The chain employs TRBV6-5 and TRBJ2-2; the D is unclear. The length of the CDR3 is 13 residues. Germline CDR1 and CDR2: MNHEY and SVGAGI. V lost 0 bases and J lost 6, with 5 bases in between. CDR3 DNA sequence: TGTGCCAGCAGTTACTCGACATCCGGGGAGCTGTTTTTT. It translates to CASSYSTSGELFF.

This rearrangement joins TRBV11-2 to TRBJ1-4; 9 bases align to TRBD1. CDR3 length equals 16 residues. Germline values: CDR1 SGHAT, CDR2 FQNNGV. Germline trimming cut 4 bases from V and 5 bases from J; bases unmatched to any gene: 8. The CDR3 nucleotides are TGTGCCAGCAGCTCAACGGGACAGGGTCACAATGAAAAACTGTTTTTT. It encodes CASSSTGQGHNEKLFF. The variable domain in full, completed from reference TRBV11-2 and TRBJ1-4, reads EAGVAQSPRYKIIEKRQSVAFWCNPISGHATLYWYQQILGQGPKLLIQFQNNGVVDDSQLPKDRFSAERLKGVDSTLKIQPAKLEDSAVYLCASSSTGQGHNEKLFFGSGTQLSVL.

The CDR3 DNA is TGTGCCAGTGCCAGCGGGATTTTGTTTACAGATACGCAGTATTTT. This sequence encodes CASASGILFTDTQYF. The rearrangement uses TRBV12-3 or TRBV12-4 and TRBJ2-3, with TRBD2 matching over 7 bases. The CDR3 extends over 15 amino acids. V shed 9 bases, J shed 3 bases, and the junction held 12 bases outside the gene matches.

Details on this clonotype: An end of the junction differs from the germline gene, which may be a read error. The rearrangement joins TRBV12-3 or TRBV12-4 to TRBJ2-7, with a tentative D call TRBD1 (5 bases). CDR3 length: 14 residues. The CDR3 region has the DNA TGTGCCAGCAGTTTAGGGGGCCCGGGTTTCCCGTATTCCTTC. Translation gives CASSLGGPGFPYSF.

The CDR3 region has the DNA TGCGCCAGCAGCTCCGGCGGGACAGGGGATAAGGCCCAGCATTTT. Amino acid sequence: CASSSGGTGDKAQHF. V is TRBV5-1 and J is TRBJ1-5; TRBD1 matches at 10 bases. Unmatched junction bases numbered 11, after V lost 3 bases and J lost 11 bases. Germline CDR1 SGHRS, CDR2 YFSETQ. The CDR3 is 15 amino acids. Supplemented by reference TRBV5-1 and TRBJ1-5, the full variable domain reads KAGVTQTPRYLIKTRGQQVTLSCSPISGHRSVSWYQQTPGQGLQFLFEYFSETQRNKGNFPGRFSGRQFSNSRSEMNVSTLELGDSALYLCASSSGGTGDKAQHFGDGTRLSIL.

The gene calls are TRBV27 and TRBJ2-7, with TRBD2 matching over 12 bases. CDR1 is MNHEY, CDR2 SMNVEV, per germline (reference sequence). J was trimmed by 6 bases and V by 6 bases; bases with no gene match: 6. The CDR3 has 14 amino acids. The CDR3 reads CASSLGTSGREQYF. In DNA, the CDR3 is TGTGCCAGCAGCCTAGGGACTAGCGGGCGCGAGCAGTACTTC.

V usage is TRBV7-9 and J usage is TRBJ2-3; D possibly corresponds to TRBD2 (5 bases). Germline V lookup: CDR1 SEHNR, CDR2 FQNEAQ (reference sequence). V was clipped by 5 bases and J by 3 bases, with 15 bases between them. The CDR3 has 15 amino acids. The CDR3 DNA reads as TGTGCCAGCAGCGGCGGGTCTTCAGGTACAGATACGCAGTATTTT. Protein sequence: CASSGGSSGTDTQYF.

This chain joins TRBV5-4 and TRBJ2-6; no clear D. The V end lost 0 bases, the J end lost 0 bases, and 7 bases lay between the germline ends. The CDR3 is made up of 16 amino acids. CDR1 is SGHNT, CDR2 YYREEE, per germline (reference sequence). Written as DNA, the CDR3 is TGTGCCAGCAGCTTGGACTTAAGCTCTGGGGCCAACGTCCTGACTTTC. Translation: CASSLDLSSGANVLTF. Filled out from reference TRBV5-4 and TRBJ2-6, the complete variable domain reads ETGVTQSPTHLIKTRGQQVTLRCSSQSGHNTVSWYQQALGQGPQFIFQYYREEENGRGNFPPRFSGLQFPNYSSELNVNALELDDSALYLCASSLDLSSGANVLTFGAGSRLTVL.

The chain recombines TRBV20-1 with TRBJ2-1; 11 bases map to TRBD2. Per germline, CDR1 DFQATT and CDR2 SNEGSKA (reference sequence). V dropped 3 bases and J dropped 4; count of bases not matched to a gene: 14. CDR3 size: 18 residues. CDR3 in amino acids: CSASTSLGLAVEYNEQFF. As DNA, the CDR3 is TGCAGTGCTAGTACCAGTCTGGGACTAGCGGTAGAGTACAATGAGCAGTTCTTC.

This clonotype was detected a few times. V gene TRBV13 combines with J gene TRBJ2-7; D possibly matches TRBD1 or TRBD2 (5 bases each). This CDR3 region has 14 residues. In germline, CDR1 is PRHDT, CDR2 FYEKMQ (reference sequence). V was shortened by 5 bases and J by 3 bases, with 14 bases between the two germline ends. The CDR3 loop reads CASSLDGTVYEQYF. CDR3 DNA sequence: TGTGCCAGCAGCCTTGATGGGACGGTCTACGAGCAGTACTTC.

V and J are TRBV7-9 and TRBJ2-5; D remains ambiguous. This CDR3 region has 14 residues. V shed 1 base and J shed 4 bases, with 10 bases lying between them. Germline V gene data show CDR1 as SEHNR and CDR2 as FQNEAQ (reference sequence). CDR3 DNA: TGTGCCAGCAGCTTAGAGGCCAGTAGAGAGACCCAGTACTTC. It is translated as CASSLEASRETQYF.

The chain carries TRBV27 and TRBJ2-3; D is possibly TRBD2 (6 bases). The CDR3 covers 18 residues. V lost 5 bases, J lost 0 bases, and 21 bases lay in between. Germline V CDR1 and CDR2: MNHEY, SMNVEV (reference sequence). The CDR3 DNA follows: TGTGCCAGCAGTCAGTTAACAGCCGGGAGTCACAGCACAGATACGCAGTATTTT. Translated: CASSQLTAGSHSTDTQYF.

This rearrangement joins TRBV2 to TRBJ2-1; 8 bases are a match to TRBD2. CDR1 SNHLY and CDR2 FYNNEI come from the germline V gene. J gave up 7 bases and V 5 bases, and 7 bases lay outside the gene matches. The CDR3 sequence is 14 residues long. The CDR3: CASSSAGAGNEQFF. The CDR3 bases are TGTGCCAGCAGTTCAGCGGGGGCCGGAAATGAGCAGTTCTTC. Looking up the rest from reference TRBV2 and TRBJ2-1 gives the full variable domain: EPEVTQTPSHQVTQMGQEVILRCVPISNHLYFYWYRQILGQKVEFLVSFYNNEISEKSEIFDDQFSVERPDGSNFTLKIRSTKLEDSAMYFCASSSAGAGNEQFFGPGTRLTVL.

This chain uses TRBV7-6 with TRBJ2-7, with 11 nucleotides matching TRBD1. The CDR3 extends over 17 amino acids. Germline values: CDR1 SGHVS, CDR2 FNYEAQ. The J segment lost 0 bases and the V segment lost 3 bases, leaving 7 bases of the junction unmatched. The CDR3 DNA follows: TGTGCCAGCAGCTTGGGAACCGGGACAGGGGGCTCCTACGAGCAGTACTTC. Residues: CASSLGTGTGGSYEQYF.

V is TRBV27 and J is TRBJ1-6; D unresolved. Between the trimmed V and J ends, which lost 6 bases and 2 bases, there was a span of 17 bases. CDR1 is MNHEY, CDR2 SMNVEV, per germline (reference sequence). This CDR3 has 17 amino acids. Here the CDR3 reads CASSSDTPGAYNSPLHF. The CDR3, as DNA: TGTGCCAGCAGCTCCGACACCCCGGGTGCCTATAATTCACCCCTCCACTTT.

This sequence joins TRBV2 and TRBJ2-7, with TRBD1 identical over 9 bases. This CDR3 has 15 amino acids. Germline values: CDR1 SNHLY, CDR2 FYNNEI. After removal of 1 base from V and 1 base from J, the junction contained 2 bases not matched to a gene. As DNA, the CDR3 is TGTGCCAGCAGTGAAGGGACAGGGGTTTCCTACGAGCAGTACTTC. This sequence encodes CASSEGTGVSYEQYF.

This clonotype was counted only a few times. The chain links TRBV7-2 to TRBJ2-7, with D perhaps matching TRBD2 (6 bases). CDR1 and CDR2 (germline): SGHTA, FQGNSA. The CDR3 sequence is 14 residues long. The V and J ends lost 3 bases and 3 bases respectively, with 12 bases between them. CDR3 in amino acids: CASSFGGENYEQYF. The CDR3 DNA follows: TGTGCCAGCAGCTTCGGCGGGGAGAACTACGAGCAGTACTTC.

In this sample, this clonotype turned up a few times. The chain couples TRBV6-2 or TRBV6-3 to TRBJ2-7; D gene unclear. This CDR3 has 11 residues. CDR1 is MNHEY, CDR2 SVGEGT, per germline. With 4 bases removed from V and 6 bases from J, the gap between germline ends came to 7 bases. The CDR3 DNA follows: TGTGCCAGCAGTTCCCTCCTCGAGCAGTACTTC. Protein product: CASSSLLEQYF.